These T cell receptor beta chains were read from a single sample in a study of fetal regulatory T cell absence and autoimmunity. Some clones are missing from TCRdb's copy, which holds only in-frame ones; the method was immunoSEQ multiplex PCR. The repertoire holds around 100,000 clones, with approximately 79% as singletons. The specimen was pancreas tissue. All receptors come from a male donor with IPEX syndrome. The CDR3 runs from the conserved cysteine through the conserved F or W. A D gene is named only where the DNA matches it firmly. Not all rows give a size; the values are once, few, many and, for expanded clones, a class.

d_call: NA; cdr3_length: 13; v_call: TRBV27; clone_size: few; j_call: TRBJ1-5; cdr3_aa: CASSAYSNQPQHF; cdr3_nt: TGTGCCAGCAGTGCTTATAGCAATCAGCCCCAGCATTTT
d_call: NA; cdr3_length: 12; v_call: TRBV9; clone_size: NA; j_call: TRBJ1-2; cdr3_aa: CASSVGGYGYTF; cdr3_nt: TGTGCCAGCAGCGTAGGGGGGTATGGCTACACCTTC
d_call: NA; cdr3_length: 13; v_call: TRBV5-1; clone_size: NA; j_call: TRBJ2-2; cdr3_aa: CASSSPGIGELFF; cdr3_nt: TGCGCCAGCAGCTCGCCAGGGATCGGGGAGCTGTTTTTT
d_call: NA; cdr3_length: 14; v_call: TRBV7-7; clone_size: few; j_call: TRBJ2-2; cdr3_aa: CASSLGGNTGELFF; cdr3_nt: TGTGCTAGCAGCTTAGGCGGGAACACCGGGGAGCTGTTTTTT
d_call: TRBD2; cdr3_length: 13; v_call: TRBV2; clone_size: NA; j_call: TRBJ2-7; cdr3_aa: CASIGTRSYEQYF; cdr3_nt: TGTGCCAGCATTGGGACTAGGTCCTACGAGCAGTACTTC
d_call: TRBD2; cdr3_length: 19; v_call: TRBV4-1; clone_size: NA; j_call: TRBJ2-1; cdr3_aa: CASSPLGSGRGGIYNEQFF; cdr3_nt: TGCGCCAGCAGCCCCCTAGGGAGCGGGAGAGGGGGAATCTACAATGAGCAGTTCTTC
d_call: TRBD2; cdr3_length: 17; v_call: TRBV5-6; clone_size: NA; j_call: TRBJ2-2; cdr3_aa: CASSLGPSGRKDGELFF; cdr3_nt: TGTGCCAGCAGCTTGGGTCCTAGCGGGAGGAAGGACGGGGAGCTGTTTTTT
d_call: TRBD2; cdr3_length: 15; v_call: TRBV29-1; clone_size: NA; j_call: TRBJ2-1; cdr3_aa: CSVRTSDRSYNEQFF; cdr3_nt: TGCAGCGTGAGGACTAGCGATCGCTCCTACAATGAGCAGTTCTTC
d_call: TRBD1; cdr3_length: 14; v_call: TRBV5-6; clone_size: NA; j_call: TRBJ1-1; cdr3_aa: CASSLFVGDREAFF; cdr3_nt: TGTGCCAGCAGCTTGTTCGTGGGGGACAGGGAAGCTTTCTTT
d_call: TRBD2; cdr3_length: 13; v_call: TRBV27; clone_size: few; j_call: TRBJ2-7; cdr3_aa: CASSLGGSYEQYF; cdr3_nt: TGTGCCAGCAGTTTAGGCGGGAGTTACGAGCAGTACTTC
d_call: TRBD2; cdr3_length: 18; v_call: TRBV11-3; clone_size: NA; j_call: TRBJ2-3; cdr3_aa: CASSLVGLAVRITDTQYF; cdr3_nt: TGTGCCAGCAGCTTAGTGGGACTAGCGGTTCGTATCACAGATACGCAGTATTTT
d_call: TRBD2; cdr3_length: 15; v_call: TRBV6-1; clone_size: NA; j_call: TRBJ2-3; cdr3_aa: CASSGAGGRADTQYF; cdr3_nt: TGTGCCAGCAGTGGAGCGGGGGGGAGGGCAGATACGCAGTATTTT
d_call: NA; cdr3_length: 13; v_call: TRBV9; clone_size: NA; j_call: TRBJ2-1; cdr3_aa: CASSGGAYNEQFF; cdr3_nt: TGTGCCAGCAGCGGGGGGGCATACAATGAGCAGTTCTTC
d_call: NA; cdr3_length: 15; v_call: TRBV27; clone_size: NA; j_call: TRBJ2-7; cdr3_aa: CASSLASGGGGEQYF; cdr3_nt: TGTGCCAGCAGTTTAGCGTCAGGGGGGGGAGGCGAGCAGTACTTC
d_call: TRBD2; cdr3_length: 15; v_call: TRBV5-1; clone_size: NA; j_call: TRBJ2-7; cdr3_aa: CASSFRLARPYEQYF; cdr3_nt: TGCGCCAGCAGCTTCCGACTAGCGCGCCCCTACGAGCAGTACTTC
d_call: NA; cdr3_length: 15; v_call: TRBV5-6; clone_size: NA; j_call: TRBJ2-3; cdr3_aa: CASSLIGRSTDTQYF; cdr3_nt: TGTGCCAGCAGCTTGATCGGCAGGAGCACAGATACGCAGTATTTT
d_call: NA; cdr3_length: 13; v_call: TRBV4-2; clone_size: NA; j_call: TRBJ2-3; cdr3_aa: CASTEEGTDTQYF; cdr3_nt: TGTGCCAGCACCGAAGAGGGTACAGATACGCAGTATTTT
d_call: NA; cdr3_length: 16; v_call: TRBV4-1; clone_size: NA; j_call: TRBJ2-2; cdr3_aa: CASSGGAFANTGELFF; cdr3_nt: TGCGCCAGCAGCGGTGGTGCATTCGCAAACACCGGGGAGCTGTTTTTT
d_call: TRBD1; cdr3_length: 16; v_call: TRBV15; clone_size: NA; j_call: TRBJ1-6; cdr3_aa: CATSRDQGQGNSPLHF; cdr3_nt: TGTGCCACCAGCAGAGATCAGGGACAGGGTAATTCACCCCTCCACTTT
d_call: NA; cdr3_length: 11; v_call: TRBV10-3; clone_size: NA; j_call: TRBJ1-2; cdr3_aa: CAIKGGYGYTF; cdr3_nt: TGTGCCATCAAGGGGGGCTATGGCTACACCTTC
d_call: TRBD1; cdr3_length: 15; v_call: TRBV6-5; clone_size: NA; j_call: TRBJ1-6; cdr3_aa: CASSPPGQGASPLHF; cdr3_nt: TGTGCCAGCAGTCCCCCGGGACAGGGGGCTTCACCCCTCCACTTT
d_call: NA; cdr3_length: 13; v_call: TRBV27; clone_size: few; j_call: TRBJ2-7; cdr3_aa: CASSLGWAYEQYF; cdr3_nt: TGTGCCAGCAGTTTGGGGTGGGCCTACGAGCAGTACTTC
d_call: NA; cdr3_length: 16; v_call: TRBV12-5; clone_size: NA; j_call: TRBJ2-1; cdr3_aa: CASGLVWVRSLAEQFF; cdr3_nt: TGTGCTAGTGGTTTGGTATGGGTAAGGTCTTTGGCTGAGCAGTTCTTC
d_call: TRBD2; cdr3_length: 15; v_call: TRBV11-2; clone_size: NA; j_call: TRBJ2-1; cdr3_aa: CASSLAPSGYNEQFF; cdr3_nt: TGTGCCAGCAGCTTGGCTCCTAGCGGGTACAATGAGCAGTTCTTC
d_call: TRBD2; cdr3_length: 16; v_call: TRBV11-3; clone_size: NA; j_call: TRBJ2-1; cdr3_aa: CASSPYSGRPYNEQFF; cdr3_nt: TGTGCCAGCAGTCCTTATAGCGGGAGGCCTTACAATGAGCAGTTCTTC
d_call: TRBD2; cdr3_length: 19; v_call: TRBV11-2; clone_size: NA; j_call: TRBJ2-7; cdr3_aa: CASSLAPRLAGKLTYEQYF; cdr3_nt: TGTGCCAGCAGCTTGGCGCCTCGACTAGCGGGGAAATTAACCTACGAGCAGTACTTC
d_call: TRBD2; cdr3_length: 14; v_call: TRBV2; clone_size: few; j_call: TRBJ2-1; cdr3_aa: CASSGRSSYNEQFF; cdr3_nt: TGTGCCAGCAGCGGGAGGAGCTCCTACAATGAGCAGTTCTTC
d_call: NA; cdr3_length: 12; v_call: TRBV6-5; clone_size: NA; j_call: TRBJ2-1; cdr3_aa: CASRADWDEQFF; cdr3_nt: TGTGCCAGCAGAGCCGACTGGGATGAGCAGTTCTTC
d_call: TRBD1; cdr3_length: 15; v_call: TRBV5-4; clone_size: few; j_call: TRBJ2-1; cdr3_aa: CASSPGQDFYNEQFF; cdr3_nt: TGTGCCAGCAGCCCAGGACAGGACTTTTACAATGAGCAGTTCTTC
d_call: NA; cdr3_length: 15; v_call: TRBV4-1; clone_size: NA; j_call: TRBJ1-2; cdr3_aa: CASSQGSGGVLGYTF; cdr3_nt: TGCGCCAGCAGCCAAGGGTCGGGGGGCGTATTAGGCTACACCTTC
d_call: TRBD1; cdr3_length: 15; v_call: TRBV4-3; clone_size: NA; j_call: TRBJ2-7; cdr3_aa: CASSQDTGGSYEQYF; cdr3_nt: TGCGCCAGCAGCCAAGATACAGGGGGCTCCTACGAGCAGTACTTC
d_call: NA; cdr3_length: 15; v_call: TRBV27; clone_size: NA; j_call: TRBJ1-6; cdr3_aa: CASSLVGQSNSPLHF; cdr3_nt: TGTGCCAGCAGTTTAGTAGGACAGAGTAATTCACCCCTCCACTTT
d_call: NA; cdr3_length: 13; v_call: TRBV6-5; clone_size: NA; j_call: TRBJ1-1; cdr3_aa: CASSYNMNTEAFF; cdr3_nt: TGTGCCAGCAGTTACAACATGAACACTGAAGCTTTCTTT
d_call: TRBD1; cdr3_length: 17; v_call: TRBV5-1; clone_size: few; j_call: TRBJ1-6; cdr3_aa: CASSLEGTGTFNSPLHF; cdr3_nt: TGCGCCAGCAGCTTGGAAGGGACAGGGACTTTTAATTCACCCCTCCACTTT
d_call: NA; cdr3_length: 22; v_call: TRBV5-1; clone_size: NA; j_call: TRBJ2-7; cdr3_aa: CASSLKTPGHPPRASSSYEQYF; cdr3_nt: TGCGCCAGCAGCTTGAAAACCCCAGGTCATCCCCCTAGGGCCTCTAGTTCCTACGAGCAGTACTTC
d_call: NA; cdr3_length: 15; v_call: TRBV5-4; clone_size: NA; j_call: TRBJ1-1; cdr3_aa: CASSPPTAMNTEAFF; cdr3_nt: TGTGCCAGCAGCCCTCCGACAGCTATGAACACTGAAGCTTTCTTT
d_call: NA; cdr3_length: 12; v_call: TRBV19; clone_size: NA; j_call: TRBJ2-2; cdr3_aa: CASSDRSGELFF; cdr3_nt: TGTGCCAGTAGTGATAGGAGCGGGGAGCTGTTTTTT
d_call: NA; cdr3_length: 15; v_call: TRBV7-6; clone_size: NA; j_call: TRBJ2-3; cdr3_aa: CASSLGIGTRYTQYF; cdr3_nt: TGTGCCAGCAGCTTAGGGATCGGGACTCGCTATACGCAGTATTTT
d_call: NA; cdr3_length: 13; v_call: TRBV6-6; clone_size: NA; j_call: TRBJ1-5; cdr3_aa: CASSHRVNQPQHF; cdr3_nt: TGTGCCAGCAGTCACAGGGTAAATCAGCCCCAGCATTTT
d_call: TRBD2; cdr3_length: 16; v_call: TRBV4-1; clone_size: NA; j_call: TRBJ2-1; cdr3_aa: CASSQDRREGYNEQFF; cdr3_nt: TGCGCCAGCAGCCAAGATAGGCGGGAGGGATACAATGAGCAGTTCTTC
d_call: NA; cdr3_length: 12; v_call: TRBV19; clone_size: NA; j_call: TRBJ1-2; cdr3_aa: CASSIEAVGYTF; cdr3_nt: TGTGCCAGTAGTATAGAGGCAGTTGGCTACACCTTC
d_call: NA; cdr3_length: 12; v_call: TRBV28; clone_size: NA; j_call: TRBJ1-2; cdr3_aa: CASIREGYGYTF; cdr3_nt: TGTGCCAGCATCAGGGAAGGGTATGGCTACACCTTC
d_call: NA; cdr3_length: 12; v_call: TRBV7-2; clone_size: few; j_call: TRBJ2-7; cdr3_aa: CASSPSSYEQYF; cdr3_nt: TGTGCCAGCAGCCCCAGCTCCTACGAGCAGTACTTC
d_call: NA; cdr3_length: 16; v_call: TRBV5-6; clone_size: NA; j_call: TRBJ1-3; cdr3_aa: CASSLAGRGSGNTIYF; cdr3_nt: TGTGCCAGCAGCTTGGCGGGCCGGGGCTCTGGAAACACCATATATTTT
d_call: TRBD1; cdr3_length: 13; v_call: TRBV6-5; clone_size: few; j_call: TRBJ1-1; cdr3_aa: CASSWTGNTEAFF; cdr3_nt: TGTGCCAGCAGTTGGACAGGGAACACTGAAGCTTTCTTT
d_call: NA; cdr3_length: 12; v_call: TRBV5-4; clone_size: NA; j_call: TRBJ1-1; cdr3_aa: CASSLWNTEAFF; cdr3_nt: TGTGCCAGCAGCTTATGGAACACTGAAGCTTTCTTT
d_call: NA; cdr3_length: 11; v_call: TRBV20-1; clone_size: few; j_call: TRBJ1-2; cdr3_aa: CSAAINYGYTF; cdr3_nt: TGCAGTGCGGCAATTAACTATGGCTACACCTTC
d_call: NA; cdr3_length: 15; v_call: TRBV27; clone_size: NA; j_call: TRBJ2-3; cdr3_aa: CASSLRQARGDTQYF; cdr3_nt: TGTGCCAGCAGTTTGCGGCAGGCCCGAGGGGATACGCAGTATTTT
d_call: NA; cdr3_length: 13; v_call: TRBV6-4; clone_size: NA; j_call: TRBJ1-5; cdr3_aa: CASSEQRGQPQHF; cdr3_nt: TGTGCCAGCAGTGAACAGAGAGGACAGCCCCAGCATTTT
d_call: NA; cdr3_length: 12; v_call: TRBV7-9; clone_size: once; j_call: TRBJ2-1; cdr3_aa: CASGRGGSEQFF; cdr3_nt: TGTGCCAGCGGAAGGGGGGGCAGTGAGCAGTTCTTC
d_call: TRBD2; cdr3_length: 14; v_call: TRBV5-5; clone_size: NA; j_call: TRBJ2-7; cdr3_aa: CASSSRDYVYEQYF; cdr3_nt: TGTGCCAGCAGCTCTCGGGACTACGTATACGAGCAGTACTTC
d_call: NA; cdr3_length: 15; v_call: TRBV2; clone_size: NA; j_call: TRBJ2-1; cdr3_aa: CASSGTRGGYNEQFF; cdr3_nt: TGTGCCAGCAGTGGGACTCGGGGTGGTTACAATGAGCAGTTCTTC
d_call: NA; cdr3_length: 15; v_call: TRBV27; clone_size: NA; j_call: TRBJ1-1; cdr3_aa: CASSLRGRKNTEAFF; cdr3_nt: TGTGCCAGCAGTTTACGGGGTCGGAAGAACACTGAAGCTTTCTTT
d_call: NA; cdr3_length: 16; v_call: TRBV6-1; clone_size: NA; j_call: TRBJ2-7; cdr3_aa: CASSGGALRGPYEQYF; cdr3_nt: TGTGCCAGCAGTGGAGGGGCCCTCCGGGGCCCCTACGAGCAGTACTTC
d_call: NA; cdr3_length: 14; v_call: TRBV6-5; clone_size: NA; j_call: TRBJ1-3; cdr3_aa: CASSRTVSGNTIYF; cdr3_nt: TGTGCCAGCAGTCGGACAGTTTCTGGAAACACCATATATTTT